Included here is one T cell receptor (beta chain) sequence, with context. These data come from a study of blood T cell repertoires in COVID-19. Study summary: Sites across the United States, Italy and Spain contributed samples from acute and convalescent COVID-19. Sample material is recorded as cDNA or gDNA derived from T cells, B-cell-depleted T cells, or PBMCs.

Study processing details: Researchers report that nucleated cell counts were estimated from reference gene primer amplification. Here immunoSEQ multiplex PCR was the method, and the copy in TCRdb shows in-frame clones only, minus some. V and J calls plus clone size are reproduced from that table; the DNA served to infer D and trimming. This sample has over 45,000 clones; about 90% occur once, and the top ten carry 5.5% to 7.5%. Material for sequencing was peripheral blood. The sequence was collected from a woman aged 55-69 years with active or convalescent COVID-19.

The CDR3 nucleotides are TGTGCCAGCAGCACTATCCGGCGGGAGACGTCCTACAATGAGCAGTTCTTC. Translated, it gives CASSTIRRETSYNEQFF. The rearrangement links TRBV28 to TRBJ2-1; TRBD2 matches 7 bases. Per the germline V gene, CDR1 is MDHEN and CDR2 is SYDVKM. The CDR3 consists of 17 residues. Trimming at V came to 6 bases and at J to 1 base, leaving 12 bases not matched to a gene.